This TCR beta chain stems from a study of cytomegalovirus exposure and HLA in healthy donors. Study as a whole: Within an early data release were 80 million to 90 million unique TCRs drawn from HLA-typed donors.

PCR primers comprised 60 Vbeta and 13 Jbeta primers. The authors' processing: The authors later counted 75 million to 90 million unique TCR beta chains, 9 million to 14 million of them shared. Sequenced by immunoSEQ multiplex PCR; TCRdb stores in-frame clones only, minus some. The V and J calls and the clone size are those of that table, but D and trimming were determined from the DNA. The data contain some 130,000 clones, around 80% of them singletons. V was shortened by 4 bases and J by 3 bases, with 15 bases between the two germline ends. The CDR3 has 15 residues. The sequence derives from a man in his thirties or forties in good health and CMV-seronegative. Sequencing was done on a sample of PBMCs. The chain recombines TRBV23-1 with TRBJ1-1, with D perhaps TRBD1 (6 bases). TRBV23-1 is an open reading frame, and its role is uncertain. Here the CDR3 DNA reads TGCGCCAGCAGTCTGGGACACTGGGCTGACACTGAAGCTTTCTTT. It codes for CASSLGHWADTEAFF.